This T cell receptor (beta chain) came from a study of human T cells and chemical hapten exposure. Across the study: Across its roughly 24 weeks, the study gave patients weekly diphenylcyclopropenone doses to the scalp. Small volume differences among pooled libraries mainly caused per-sample TCR yield variation.

This CDR3 spans 12 amino acids. The V gene end was trimmed by 4 bases and the J gene end by 6 bases; junction bases not matched to a gene: 0. Germline lookup yields CDR1 SQVTM and CDR2 ANQGSEA. TCRdb passed the RACE reads through MiXCR, listing each CDR3 protein once. The data contain 55,000 to 75,000 distinct CDR3 sequences, around 12% of them singletons. The time point is: patch test 3, about 24 weeks after DPC sensitization. Treatment in this sample: therapeutic diphenylcyclopropenone sensitization with weekly scalp DPC. The authors extracted total RNA from unfractionated whole blood. A few counts support this clonotype.

This rearrangement joins TRBV29-1 to TRBJ2-2, with 9 positions matching TRBD1. The source of this sequence is a man aged 25 to 40 with alopecia areata. Some clones in this sample may be carry-over from other donors' samples. Sample: whole blood, taken in connection with sensitization to the hapten diphenylcyclopropenone (DPC). The CDR3 nucleotides read TGCAGCGTTGGACAGGGGGCCGGGGAGCTGTTTTTT. Translated: CSVGQGAGELFF.